This T cell receptor (beta chain) was observed in a study of blood T cell repertoires in COVID-19. Across the study: Both acute and convalescent COVID-19 samples were obtained from the United States, Italy and Spain. T cells, B-cell-depleted T cells, or PBMCs provided the cDNA or gDNA that served as material.

Original handling: Estimation of nucleated cell counts was performed using reference gene primer amplification. This table comes from immunoSEQ multiplex PCR, and its TCRdb copy is limited to in-frame clones, with some not included. The V and J calls and clone size come from that table; D and trimming were worked out from the DNA. This table has approximately 140,000 clones, over 75% appearing once. The CDR3 has 15 residues. Germline CDR1 reads SGHTA; CDR2 reads FQGNSA. V trimming: 4 bases; J trimming: 1 base; junction bases outside the gene matches: 4. Comments on this clone: This specimen includes other DNA sequences encoding the same CDR3.

The sequencing sample was made of peripheral blood. The clonotype comes from a man in his sixties with active or convalescent COVID-19. This chain uses TRBV7-2 with TRBJ2-7; TRBD1 agrees at 10 bases. The CDR3 coding sequence is TGTGCCAGCAGCTCTCGGACAGGGGGATCCTACGAGCAGTACTTC. Translated: CASSSRTGGSYEQYF.